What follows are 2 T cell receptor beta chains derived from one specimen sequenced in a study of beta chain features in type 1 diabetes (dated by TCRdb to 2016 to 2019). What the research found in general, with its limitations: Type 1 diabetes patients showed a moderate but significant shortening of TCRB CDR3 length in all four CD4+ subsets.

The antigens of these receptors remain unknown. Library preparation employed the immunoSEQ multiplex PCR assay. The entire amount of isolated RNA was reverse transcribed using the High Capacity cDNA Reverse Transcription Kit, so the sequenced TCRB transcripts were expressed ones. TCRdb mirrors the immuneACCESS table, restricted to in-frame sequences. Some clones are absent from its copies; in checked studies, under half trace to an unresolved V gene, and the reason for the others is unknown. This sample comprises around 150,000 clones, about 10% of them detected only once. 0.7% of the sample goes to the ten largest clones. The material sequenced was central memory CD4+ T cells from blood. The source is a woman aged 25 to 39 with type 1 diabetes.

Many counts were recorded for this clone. The CDR3: CASSPLWTGNNEKLFF. The CDR3 coding sequence is TGCGCCAGCAGCCCCTTGTGGACGGGGAATAATGAAAAACTGTTTTTT. The J gene is TRBJ1-4, the V gene TRBV4-1; the D is unclear. The length of the CDR3 is 16 residues. Germline values: CDR1 MGHRA, CDR2 YSYEKL. The V gene lost 4 bases and the J gene lost 4 bases, with 16 bases spanning the gap.

The CDR3 region has the DNA TGTGCCAGCAGCGGGACAGGTACCTACTCCTACGAGCAGTACTTC. The encoded protein is CASSGTGTYSYEQYF. The V gene is TRBV7-9, the J gene TRBJ2-7, with TRBD1 matching 8 bases. Germline lookup yields CDR1 SEHNR and CDR2 FQNEAQ (reference sequence). This CDR3 is built from 15 residues. Unmatched junction bases numbered 6, after V lost 5 bases and J lost 0 bases. Looking up the rest from reference TRBV7-9 and TRBJ2-7 gives the full variable domain: DTGVSQNPRHKITKRGQNVTFRCDPISEHNRLYWYRQTLGQGPEFLTYFQNEAQLEKSRLLSDRFSAERPKGSFSTLEIQRTEQGDSAMYLCASSGTGTYSYEQYFGPGTRLTVT.